Below, 29 T cell receptor beta chains from the same sample are listed, as sequenced in a study of blood T cell repertoires in COVID-19. Profiling relied on immunoSEQ multiplex PCR, and the TCRdb table lists in-frame clones only, not all of them. The repertoire has around 66,000 clones, about 90% of them found once; the top ten carry roughly 6.6%. Sequencing input: peripheral blood. All receptors come from a man between 60 and 70 years old with acute or convalescent COVID-19.

The chain combines TRBV3-1 (or the pseudogene TRBV3-2) with TRBJ2-7; perhaps TRBD1 as D (5 bases). Germline-derived CDR1 and CDR2 are LGHDT and YNNKEL (reference sequence). The CDR3 runs to 16 residues. Between the trimmed V and J ends, which lost 0 bases and 2 bases, there was a span of 14 bases. This CDR3 is CASSQDRQGTPYEQYF. The DNA for the CDR3 is TGTGCCAGCAGCCAAGATCGGCAGGGAACCCCCTACGAGCAGTACTTC.

The V gene is TRBV5-5, the J gene TRBJ1-5; the D is unclear. V lost 4 bases, J lost 0 bases, and 11 bases lay in between. Germline loops: CDR1 SGHKS, CDR2 YYEKEE (reference sequence). The CDR3 runs to 15 residues. CDR3 residues: CASSPTEYSNQPQHF. The CDR3 coding sequence is TGTGCCAGCAGCCCAACAGAGTATAGCAATCAGCCCCAGCATTTT.

This chain joins TRBV5-4 and TRBJ1-2; TRBD1 matches at 7 bases. Germline values: CDR1 SGHNT, CDR2 YYREEE (reference sequence). Trimming at V came to 2 bases and at J to 0 bases, leaving 1 base not matched to a gene. The CDR3 runs to 14 residues. CDR3 region: CASSFGTANYGYTF. The CDR3 nucleotides read TGTGCCAGCAGCTTCGGGACAGCTAACTATGGCTACACCTTC.

V is TRBV9 and J is TRBJ1-4; the D gene is possibly TRBD1 (5 bases). The V end was cut by 3 bases, the J end by 3 bases, with 18 bases between. Looked up from germline, CDR1 is SGDLS and CDR2 is YYNGEE. This CDR3 is 17 amino acids long. CDR3 bases: TGTGCCAGCAGCGGACCACCGGGCGGCAGGGCTAATGAAAAACTGTTTTTT. This encodes CASSGPPGGRANEKLFF. Combining the CDR3 with reference TRBV9 and TRBJ1-4 gives the whole variable domain DSGVTQTPKHLITATGQRVTLRCSPRSGDLSVYWYQQSLDQGLQFLIQYYNGEERAKGNILERFSAQQFPDLHSELNLSSLELGDSALYFCASSGPPGGRANEKLFFGSGTQLSVL.

The chain joins TRBV21-1 to TRBJ2-3; the table's D gene call, TRBD2, was not cross checked with the DNA. TRBV21-1 is a documented pseudogene. There are 16 residues in the CDR3. The DNA for the CDR3 is TGTGCCAGCAGCACTGGACTAGCGGGGGGTGCAGATACGCAGTATTTT. This codes for CASSTGLAGGADTQYF.

The chain is built from TRBV29-1 and TRBJ1-2; 8 nucleotides match TRBD1. J lost 4 bases, V lost 3 bases, and 7 bases had no gene match. Germline-derived CDR1 and CDR2 are SQVTM and ANQGSEA. This CDR3 contains 14 residues. The chain's CDR3 is CSVEGQGAFYGYTF. CDR3 DNA: TGCAGCGTTGAGGGCCAGGGGGCTTTCTATGGCTACACCTTC.

V gene TRBV9 combines with J gene TRBJ1-5; TRBD1 might be the D (5 bases). Germline loops: CDR1 SGDLS, CDR2 YYNGEE. The CDR3 loop spans 13 amino acids. The ends were cut back, 7 bases at V and 7 bases at J, with 15 bases in the middle. The CDR3 DNA is TGTGCCAGCGTCGGAGGGGCAGGGCAGCCCCAGCATTTT. This encodes CASVGGAGQPQHF.

The V and J genes are TRBV13 and TRBJ2-1, with 11 bases lining up with TRBD2. The CDR3 runs 17 residues. Trimming took 1 base from V and 5 from J; bases not matched to a gene: 7. CDR1 and CDR2 from the germline V gene are PRHDT and FYEKMQ (reference sequence). The CDR3 nucleotides read TGTGCCAGCAGCTTAGCCCTAGCTAGCGGGGGGAACAATGAGCAGTTCTTC. Translated: CASSLALASGGNNEQFF.

This chain links TRBV2 with TRBJ2-1; 10 bases are shared with TRBD1. V lost 6 bases to trimming and J lost 4 bases; unmatched junction nucleotides: 3. This CDR3 region has 14 residues. Germline values: CDR1 SNHLY, CDR2 FYNNEI. CDR3 residues: CASSWDRGYNEQFF. Written as DNA, the CDR3 is TGTGCCAGCAGCTGGGACAGGGGATACAATGAGCAGTTCTTC.

The genes are TRBV28 and TRBJ2-7, with D perhaps matching TRBD2 (6 bases). Germline CDR1 and CDR2: MDHEN and SYDVKM. V shed 5 bases and J shed 1 base, with 9 bases lying between them. The CDR3 has 13 amino acids. DNA for the CDR3: TGTGCCAGCAGTCCGCGGGGTTCCTACGAGCAGTACTTC. It specifies CASSPRGSYEQYF.

The J gene is TRBJ2-5, the V gene TRBV5-1; TRBD2 might be the D (6 bases). This CDR3 comprises 15 residues. The V gene's germline CDR1 is SGHRS and CDR2 YFSETQ. Trimming removed 4 bases from V and 2 bases from J, with 15 bases in between. CDR3: CASSLSDAGQETQYF. Written as DNA, the CDR3 is TGCGCCAGCAGCCTGTCGGATGCGGGGCAAGAGACCCAGTACTTC.

The chain couples TRBV6-5 to TRBJ1-1, with 8 bases that match TRBD1. The CDR3 runs 13 residues. Unmatched junction bases numbered 5, after V lost 7 bases and J lost 4 bases. The germline gives CDR1 MNHEY, CDR2 SVGAGI. The CDR3 here is CASTDRVGTEAFF. The CDR3 coding sequence is TGTGCCAGCACGGACAGGGTGGGCACTGAAGCTTTCTTT.

V is TRBV5-4 and J is TRBJ2-5, with D tentatively TRBD2 (5 bases). CDR1 and CDR2 (germline): SGHNT, YYREEE (reference sequence). The CDR3 spans 12 residues. Trimming removed 1 base at V and 5 bases at J, with 6 bases between. CDR3 loop: CASSLQRETQYF. Written as DNA, the CDR3 is TGTGCCAGCAGCTTGCAGCGGGAGACCCAGTACTTC.

The chain is built from TRBV6-5 and TRBJ1-1; TRBD1 matches at 11 bases. CDR3 length equals 14 residues. Looked up from germline, CDR1 is MNHEY and CDR2 is SVGAGI. V shed 5 bases, J shed 5 bases, and the junction held 4 bases outside the gene matches. The CDR3 nucleotides read TGTGCCAGCAGTCGGACAGGGGGCTTGACTGAAGCTTTCTTT. It translates to CASSRTGGLTEAFF.

The gene calls are TRBV6-5 and TRBJ1-1; unclear D gene. The CDR3 sequence is 14 residues long. V was cut by 7 bases and J by 4 bases, with 16 bases left in between. Germline assignment: CDR1 MNHEY and CDR2 SVGAGI. The CDR3 loop reads CASTTNPSGTEAFF. The CDR3 DNA follows: TGTGCCAGCACCACCAACCCGAGCGGCACTGAAGCTTTCTTT.

The table lists this clone with a count of one. This chain connects TRBV9 to TRBJ1-6; D not resolved. Between the trimmed V and J ends, which lost 4 bases and 9 bases, there was a span of 17 bases. Germline V gives CDR1 SGDLS, CDR2 YYNGEE. The CDR3 spans 15 residues. The CDR3 protein is CASSFQAGIASPLHF. The CDR3 bases are TGTGCCAGCAGCTTCCAGGCGGGGATCGCTTCACCCCTCCACTTT.

CDR3 loop: CATQEASGNTIYF. CDR3 in DNA: TGCGCCACACAAGAGGCCTCTGGAAACACCATATATTTT. The gene calls are TRBV10-2 and TRBJ1-3; D is undetermined. This CDR3 is 13 amino acids long. Germline V gene lookup returns CDR1 WSHSY and CDR2 SAAADI. The germline V and J ends were trimmed by 10 bases and 0 bases, with 10 bases remaining between them.

The chain couples TRBV5-4 to TRBJ1-6; D is possibly TRBD1 (6 bases). This CDR3 is 15 amino acids long. The germline V gene has CDR1 SGHNT and CDR2 YYREEE (reference sequence). V shed 4 bases and J shed 7 bases, with 15 bases lying between them. In nucleotides, the CDR3 is TGTGCCAGCAGCCCCGGGACAAGGATAAATTCACCCCTCCACTTT. Protein sequence: CASSPGTRINSPLHF.

CDR3 sequence (DNA): TGTGCCAGAAGCGGGGGGACAGGGAACACCGGGGAGCTGTTTTTT. It encodes CARSGGTGNTGELFF. The genes are TRBV5-3 and TRBJ2-2; 8 positions agree with TRBD1. TRBV5-3 is identified as an open reading frame with a role that is uncertain. The CDR3 is 15 amino acids. V was clipped by 4 bases and J by 1 base; unmatched bases: 3.

The J gene is TRBJ1-1, the V gene TRBV20-1; a weak D match, TRBD1 (6 bases). CDR3 size: 13 residues. Germline V gene lookup returns CDR1 DFQATT and CDR2 SNEGSKA (reference sequence). Trimming stripped 3 bases from V and 0 bases from J, with 8 bases between. CDR3 sequence reads: CSASRTVNTEAFF. DNA for the CDR3: TGCAGTGCTAGTCGGACAGTGAACACTGAAGCTTTCTTT.

J is TRBJ2-3 and V is TRBV19; perhaps TRBD1 as D (6 bases). V lost 5 bases, J lost 4 bases, and 13 bases lay in between. This CDR3 comprises 14 residues. Germline V gene data show CDR1 as LNHDA and CDR2 as SQIVND (reference sequence). CDR3 DNA: TGTGCCAGTAGTTTACAACAGGGAGCAGATACGCAGTATTTT. It translates to CASSLQQGADTQYF. The whole variable domain, remainder taken from reference TRBV19 and TRBJ2-3, is DGGITQSPKYLFRKEGQNVTLSCEQNLNHDAMYWYRQDPGQGLRLIYYSQIVNDFQKGDIAEGYSVSREKKESFPLTVTSAQKNPTAFYLCASSLQQGADTQYFGPGTRLTVL.

This chain joins TRBV24-1 and TRBJ2-3, with 9 bases lining up with TRBD2. The trim removed 3 bases at V and 4 bases at J, leaving 7 bases unmatched. This CDR3 region has 16 residues. Germline assignment: CDR1 KGHDR and CDR2 SFDVKD. The CDR3 is CATSDASGDPPDTQYF. DNA of the CDR3: TGTGCCACCAGTGATGCTAGCGGGGACCCACCAGATACGCAGTATTTT.

The chain links TRBV4-3 to TRBJ2-5; 8 positions match TRBD1. J was trimmed by 5 bases and V by 3 bases; bases with no gene match: 2. The CDR3 is 13 residues long. Germline V CDR1 and CDR2: LGHNA, YSLEER. The CDR3 sequence is CASSQTGAETQYF. In DNA, the CDR3 is TGCGCCAGCAGCCAGACAGGGGCCGAGACCCAGTACTTC.

The J gene is TRBJ2-5, the V gene TRBV7-2, with D possibly TRBD2 on 5 matching bases. Per the germline V gene, CDR1 is SGHTA and CDR2 is FQGNSA. The CDR3 totals 14 residues. Trimming shortened V by 5 bases and J by 4 bases, and 14 bases separated the two germline ends. In nucleotides, the CDR3 is TGTGCCAGCAGCCTCGCTAGCCGGGGAGAGACCCAGTACTTC. Residues: CASSLASRGETQYF.

The V gene is TRBV23-1, the J gene TRBJ2-7; 7 bases agree with TRBD1. TRBV23-1 is assigned to the ORF class and has an uncertain function. CDR3 length: 18 amino acids. Trimming took 0 bases from V and 4 from J; bases not matched to a gene: 15. CDR3 protein: CASSQSTTCEPGGYEQYF. DNA for the CDR3: TGCGCCAGCAGTCAATCAACGACCTGCGAACCAGGGGGATACGAGCAGTACTTC.

J is TRBJ1-1 and V is TRBV2, with a possible D match to TRBD1 (5 bases). V dropped 6 bases and J dropped 2 bases, with 7 bases sitting between them. CDR1 SNHLY and CDR2 FYNNEI come from the germline V gene. The CDR3 contains 12 residues. CDR3 bases: TGTGCCAGCAGGGGGGGTAACACTGAAGCTTTCTTT. This codes for CASRGGNTEAFF.

J is TRBJ2-1 and V is TRBV24-1, with D possibly being TRBD2 (6 bases). Germline V gives CDR1 KGHDR, CDR2 SFDVKD. The CDR3 length is 14 residues. The V gene lost 4 bases and the J gene lost 8 bases, with 14 bases spanning the gap. CDR3 region: CATSDLGGLDEQFF. Written as DNA, the CDR3 is TGTGCCACCAGTGACCTTGGAGGGTTGGATGAGCAGTTCTTC.

This chain joins TRBV27 and TRBJ2-5, with D possibly matching TRBD1 (6 bases). CDR1 and CDR2 from the germline V gene are MNHEY and SMNVEV (reference sequence). V was shortened by 5 bases and J by 8 bases, with 24 bases between the two germline ends. The CDR3 contains 16 residues. The CDR3 region is CASSPLPGTTKRTQYF. The CDR3 nucleotides read TGTGCCAGCAGTCCCCTACCCGGGACAACGAAGAGAACCCAGTACTTC.

The chain recombines TRBV30 with TRBJ1-6, with TRBD1 matching 7 bases. Trimming took 7 bases from V and 6 from J; bases not matched to a gene: 3. Germline CDR1 GTSNPN, CDR2 SVGIG (reference sequence). The CDR3 contains 12 residues. The CDR3 DNA reads TGTGCCTATGACAGGGCTAATTCACCCCTCCACTTT. This translates into CAYDRANSPLHF.